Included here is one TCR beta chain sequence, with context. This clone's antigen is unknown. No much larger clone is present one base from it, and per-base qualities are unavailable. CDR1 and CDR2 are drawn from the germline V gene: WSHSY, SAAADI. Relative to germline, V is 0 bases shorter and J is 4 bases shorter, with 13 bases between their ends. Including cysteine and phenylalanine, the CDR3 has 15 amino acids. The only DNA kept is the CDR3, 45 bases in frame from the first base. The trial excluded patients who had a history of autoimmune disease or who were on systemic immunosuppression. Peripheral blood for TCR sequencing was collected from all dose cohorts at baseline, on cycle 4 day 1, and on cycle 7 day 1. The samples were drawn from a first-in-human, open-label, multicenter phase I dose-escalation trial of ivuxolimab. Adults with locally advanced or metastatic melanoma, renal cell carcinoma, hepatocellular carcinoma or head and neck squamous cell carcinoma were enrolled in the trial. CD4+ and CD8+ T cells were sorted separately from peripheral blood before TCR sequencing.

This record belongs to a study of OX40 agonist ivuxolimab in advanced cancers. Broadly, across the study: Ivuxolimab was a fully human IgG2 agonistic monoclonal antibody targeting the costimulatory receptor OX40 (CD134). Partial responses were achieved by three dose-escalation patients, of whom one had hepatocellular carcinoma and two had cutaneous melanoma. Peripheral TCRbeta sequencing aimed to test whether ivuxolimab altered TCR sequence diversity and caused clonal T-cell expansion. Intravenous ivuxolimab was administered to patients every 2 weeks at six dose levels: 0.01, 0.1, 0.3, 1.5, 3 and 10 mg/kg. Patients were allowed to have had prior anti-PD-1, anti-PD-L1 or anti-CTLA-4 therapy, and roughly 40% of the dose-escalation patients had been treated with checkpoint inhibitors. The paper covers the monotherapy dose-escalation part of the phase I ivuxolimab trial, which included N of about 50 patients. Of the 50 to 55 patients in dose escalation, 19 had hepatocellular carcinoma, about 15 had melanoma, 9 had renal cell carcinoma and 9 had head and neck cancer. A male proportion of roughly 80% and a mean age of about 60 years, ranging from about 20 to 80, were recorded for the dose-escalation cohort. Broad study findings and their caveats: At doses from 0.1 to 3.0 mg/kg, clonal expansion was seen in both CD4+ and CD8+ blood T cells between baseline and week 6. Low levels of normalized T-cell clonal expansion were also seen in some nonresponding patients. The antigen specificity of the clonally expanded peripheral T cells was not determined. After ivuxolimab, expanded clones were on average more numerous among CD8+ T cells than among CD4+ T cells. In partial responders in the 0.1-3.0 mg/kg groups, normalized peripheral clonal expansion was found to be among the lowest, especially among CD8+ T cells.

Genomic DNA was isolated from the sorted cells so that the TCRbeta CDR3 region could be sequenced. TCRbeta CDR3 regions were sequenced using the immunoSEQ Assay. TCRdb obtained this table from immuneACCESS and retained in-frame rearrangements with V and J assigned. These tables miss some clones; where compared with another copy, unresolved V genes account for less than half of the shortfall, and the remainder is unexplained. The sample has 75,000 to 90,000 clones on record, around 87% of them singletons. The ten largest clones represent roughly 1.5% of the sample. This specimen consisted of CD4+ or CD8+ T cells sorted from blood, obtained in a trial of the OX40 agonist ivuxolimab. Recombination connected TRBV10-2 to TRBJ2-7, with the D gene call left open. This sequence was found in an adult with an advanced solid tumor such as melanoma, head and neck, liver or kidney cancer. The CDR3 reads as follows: CASSESGHQRYEQYF. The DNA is TGCGCCAGCAGTGAGTCTGGTCACCAGAGGTACGAGCAGTACTTC.